Listed here are 28 T cell receptor beta chains from one sample, sequenced in a study of blood T cell repertoires in COVID-19. TCRdb's copy holds only in-frame clones and misses some; the assay was immunoSEQ multiplex PCR. The data show about 85,000 clones, with roughly 87% seen just once and 5.4% held by the top ten. Source material: peripheral blood. These receptors were taken from a man aged 60-69 years with acute or convalescent COVID-19.

V gene TRBV5-1 combines with J gene TRBJ2-3, with D perhaps matching TRBD2 (5 bases). The V and J ends lost 1 base and 1 base respectively, with 10 bases between them. The CDR3 has 15 residues. Germline V gene data show CDR1 as SGHRS and CDR2 as YFSETQ. As DNA, the CDR3 is TGCGCCAGCAGCTTGTCGTACGGGGGCACAGATACGCAGTATTTT. Amino acids: CASSLSYGGTDTQYF.

The chain recombines TRBV30 with TRBJ2-4; 9 nucleotides match TRBD1. The J segment lost 4 bases and the V segment lost 7 bases, leaving 5 bases of the junction unmatched. The CDR3 is 13 residues long. The germline V gene has CDR1 GTSNPN and CDR2 SVGIG (reference sequence). Here the CDR3 reads CALQGQGKNIQYF. CDR3 sequence (DNA): TGTGCCTTACAGGGACAGGGTAAAAACATTCAGTACTTC.

The rearrangement uses TRBV25-1 and TRBJ1-1; 8 bases are shared with TRBD1. The germline gives CDR1 MGHDK, CDR2 SYGVNS. The CDR3 sequence is 16 residues long. J was trimmed by 5 bases and V by 6 bases; bases with no gene match: 14. The DNA for the CDR3 is TGTGCCAGCAGGAGAGGGGCAGGGGGCAGGGGAACTGAAGCTTTCTTT. This translates into CASRRGAGGRGTEAFF. Looking up the rest from reference TRBV25-1 and TRBJ1-1 gives the full variable domain: EADIYQTPRYLVIGTGKKITLECSQTMGHDKMYWYQQDPGMELHLIHYSYGVNSTEKGDLSSESTVSRIRTEHFPLTLESARPSHTSQYLCASRRGAGGRGTEAFFGQGTRLTVV.

The chain combines TRBV7-2 with TRBJ2-3; TRBD2 agrees at 8 bases. CDR3 length equals 17 residues. The germline gives CDR1 SGHTA, CDR2 FQGNSA. Trimming at V came to 1 base and at J to 2 bases, leaving 8 bases not matched to a gene. CDR3 sequence: CASSLGSTSGHTDTQYF. CDR3 bases: TGTGCCAGCAGCTTAGGGTCAACTAGCGGACACACAGATACGCAGTATTTT.

This sequence joins TRBV11-2 and TRBJ2-2, with TRBD1 matching over 9 bases. After removal of 5 bases from V and 5 bases from J, the junction contained 12 bases not matched to a gene. The CDR3 has 17 amino acids. Germline V gives CDR1 SGHAT, CDR2 FQNNGV. DNA for the CDR3: TGTGCCAGCAGCCCCGATGGGGACAGGGTAGGGACCGGGGAGCTGTTTTTT. This encodes CASSPDGDRVGTGELFF.

The chain carries TRBV5-7 and TRBJ2-7, with 7 nucleotides matching TRBD1. TRBV5-7 is marked as an open reading frame, function uncertain. V shed 4 bases, J shed 7 bases, and the junction held 17 bases outside the gene matches. CDR3 length: 16 residues. CDR3 sequence (DNA): TGTGCCAGCAGCCCCGGACAGGCCCTCGCTAAGGGGGAGCAGTACTTC. Translating it yields CASSPGQALAKGEQYF.

The V gene is TRBV18, the J gene TRBJ2-5; TRBD2 agrees at 7 bases. CDR3 size: 16 residues. V gave up 0 bases and J gave up 1 base; unmatched junction bases: 5. Germline V gene sequence: CDR1 KGHSH, CDR2 LQKENI. The CDR3 protein is CASSPPTGGPQETQYF. In DNA form, the CDR3 reads TGTGCCAGCTCACCACCGACGGGGGGTCCCCAAGAGACCCAGTACTTC.

This rearrangement joins TRBV5-1 to TRBJ1-4; perhaps TRBD1 as D (6 bases). V was cut by 4 bases and J by 0 bases, with 16 bases left in between. Per the germline V gene, CDR1 is SGHRS and CDR2 is YFSETQ. The CDR3 runs to 17 residues. The CDR3 loop reads CASSQQGTGTTNEKLFF. CDR3 sequence (DNA): TGCGCCAGCAGCCAACAGGGTACGGGGACAACTAATGAAAAACTGTTTTTT.

Written as DNA, the CDR3 is TGTGCCAGCAGTTACCCGGGTGGGAGAAACTACGAGCAGTACTTC. Translating it yields CASSYPGGRNYEQYF. The chain recombines TRBV6-6 with TRBJ2-7, with a weak D call TRBD2 (5 bases). Germline assignment: CDR1 MNHNY and CDR2 SVGAGI (reference sequence). Trimming removed 2 bases at V and 3 bases at J, with 14 bases between. The CDR3 runs 15 residues.

The chain links TRBV7-6 to TRBJ2-2, with 15 bases that match TRBD2. V lost 5 bases and J lost 4; bases outside the gene matches: 5. The CDR3 has 17 residues. The germline V gene has CDR1 SGHVS and CDR2 FNYEAQ. The DNA for the CDR3 is TGTGCCAGCAGCCGGACTAGCGGGGGGGGTATCACCGGGGAGCTGTTTTTT. Translated, it gives CASSRTSGGGITGELFF.

The chain is built from TRBV4-3 and TRBJ1-2; possibly TRBD1 for D (6 bases). V was trimmed by 3 bases and J by 6 bases, leaving 11 bases between them. The CDR3 has 13 residues. The germline CDR1 and CDR2 sequences are LGHNA and YSLEER. The CDR3, as DNA: TGCGCCAGCAGCCACATAGAGGGGGATGGCTACACCTTC. Translation: CASSHIEGDGYTF.

V usage is TRBV13 and J usage is TRBJ1-1, with D hard to call. The CDR3 consists of 14 residues. Trimming shortened V by 1 base and J by 3 bases, and 9 bases separated the two germline ends. Germline values: CDR1 PRHDT, CDR2 FYEKMQ (reference sequence). CDR3 bases: TGTGCCAGCAGCTTAGTCGGTGTTCACACTGAAGCTTTCTTT. It encodes CASSLVGVHTEAFF.

This chain connects TRBV19 to TRBJ1-5; TRBD1 aligns across 7 bases. With V trimmed by 5 bases and J by 3 bases, 7 bases remained unmatched. The CDR3 runs 15 residues. Germline V lookup: CDR1 LNHDA, CDR2 SQIVND (reference sequence). CDR3 region: CASSSTGAYNQPQHF. Here the CDR3 DNA reads TGTGCCAGTAGTTCCACAGGGGCCTACAATCAGCCCCAGCATTTT.

V usage is TRBV3-1 (or the pseudogene TRBV3-2) and J usage is TRBJ1-2; 10 bases map to TRBD1. This CDR3 is 14 amino acids long. Germline CDR1 reads LGHDT; CDR2 reads YNNKEL (reference sequence). The V segment lost 10 bases and the J segment 8 bases; nucleotides outside the gene matches: 13. CDR3 nucleotide sequence: TGTGCCACCTATAACCGACAGGGGGCACAAGGCTACACCTTC. Translating gives CATYNRQGAQGYTF.

J is TRBJ1-3 and V is TRBV10-3; 7 bases agree with TRBD1. Germline assignment: CDR1 ENHRY and CDR2 SYGVKD. V shed 11 bases, J shed 4 bases, and the junction held 8 bases outside the gene matches. The CDR3 totals 13 residues. The CDR3: CASRQTGGNTIYF. In nucleotides, the CDR3 is TGTGCCTCCCGGCAGACAGGGGGAAACACCATATATTTT.

This clone was picked up one time. This chain links TRBV9 with TRBJ2-7; 7 bases are shared with TRBD2. The junction had 5 bases not matched to a gene; V was cut back by 3 bases and J by 5 bases. The CDR3 loop spans 13 amino acids. Germline V CDR1 and CDR2: SGDLS, YYNGEE. CDR3 amino acids: CASSAAGGNEQYF. The CDR3, as DNA: TGTGCCAGCAGCGCCGCCGGGGGGAACGAGCAGTACTTC.

V gene TRBV10-3 combines with J gene TRBJ1-2; 8 bases match TRBD1. The V gene's germline CDR1 is ENHRY and CDR2 SYGVKD. Losses at the gene ends were 0 bases for V and 7 bases for J; bases not matched to a gene: 4. CDR3 size: 14 residues. The CDR3 loop is CAISESDGQGGYTF. The CDR3 DNA follows: TGTGCCATCAGTGAGTCCGACGGACAGGGTGGCTACACCTTC.

The genes are TRBV6-6 and TRBJ2-7; TRBD2 might be the D (6 bases). V dropped 2 bases and J dropped 6 bases, with 20 bases sitting between them. CDR3 length: 16 residues. Germline CDR1 and CDR2: MNHNY and SVGAGI (reference sequence). DNA for the CDR3: TGTGCCAGCAGTTACACGCCGGGCCTGGAGGGTTCCGAGCAGTACTTC. This gives the protein CASSYTPGLEGSEQYF.

This chain joins TRBV3-1 (or the pseudogene TRBV3-2) and TRBJ2-7; D is uncertain. Trimming shortened V by 0 bases and J by 4 bases, and 10 bases separated the two germline ends. The CDR3 extends over 14 amino acids. The germline gives CDR1 LGHDT, CDR2 YNNKEL (reference sequence). CDR3 bases: TGTGCCAGCAGCCAAGAGGGCAGTCTTTACGAGCAGTACTTC. Translating it yields CASSQEGSLYEQYF.

V gene TRBV29-1 combines with J gene TRBJ2-7, with a weak D call TRBD1 (6 bases). The CDR3 sequence is 11 residues long. Trimming cost V 3 bases and J 11 bases, with 14 bases left between them. Germline lookup yields CDR1 SQVTM and CDR2 ANQGSEA. CDR3 DNA sequence: TGCAGCGTTGAGAGGGGGAGTAAGGAGTACTTC. Translated: CSVERGSKEYF.

The V call is TRBV12-3 or TRBV12-4, the J call TRBJ1-2; no definite D call. The V and J ends lost 3 bases and 4 bases respectively, with 9 bases between them. The CDR3 sequence is 13 residues long. This chain's CDR3 is CASSFGEPYGYTF. The DNA for the CDR3 is TGTGCCAGCAGTTTCGGGGAGCCCTATGGCTACACCTTC.

The chain employs TRBV10-2 and TRBJ1-4, with D possibly being TRBD1 (6 bases). Trimming removed 3 bases from V and 5 bases from J, with 10 bases in between. Germline CDR1 is WSHSY and CDR2 is SAAADI. The CDR3 spans 14 residues. CDR3 region: CASSDRGWNEKLFF. In DNA, the CDR3 is TGCGCCAGCAGTGACAGGGGTTGGAATGAAAAACTGTTTTTT.

This clone was seen a handful of times. CDR3 loop: CAWSRGMNTEAFF. The CDR3 DNA follows: TGTGCCTGGTCTAGGGGAATGAACACTGAAGCTTTCTTT. This chain connects TRBV30 to TRBJ1-1; the D gene is possibly TRBD1 (5 bases). Per germline, CDR1 GTSNPN and CDR2 SVGIG (reference sequence). V was clipped by 5 bases and J by 0 bases, with 10 bases between them. The CDR3 runs 13 residues.

The rearrangement uses TRBV28 and TRBJ2-7, with a weak D call TRBD1 (6 bases). Between the trimmed V and J ends, which lost 5 bases and 5 bases, there was a span of 13 bases. The CDR3 loop spans 13 amino acids. The germline gives CDR1 MDHEN, CDR2 SYDVKM. CDR3: CASSPQGFDEQYF. CDR3 bases: TGTGCCAGCAGTCCGCAGGGGTTCGACGAGCAGTACTTC.

This chain links TRBV5-6 with TRBJ1-1, with D maybe TRBD1 (5 bases). The CDR3 has 16 amino acids. V lost 0 bases, J lost 7 bases, and 19 bases lay in between. From germline, CDR1 is SGHDT and CDR2 YYEEEE. The CDR3 coding sequence is TGTGCCAGCAGCTTGGTTGTCTCGGCAGGGCCGAGTGAAGCTTTCTTT. This translates into CASSLVVSAGPSEAFF.

V gene TRBV27 combines with J gene TRBJ1-4; no definite D call. The CDR3 loop spans 14 amino acids. V was pared by 5 bases and J by 4 bases, with 11 bases between. The germline V gene encodes CDR1 MNHEY and CDR2 SMNVEV (reference sequence). The CDR3 here is CASSRREGNEKLFF. As DNA, the CDR3 is TGTGCCAGCAGTAGGAGGGAGGGTAATGAAAAACTGTTTTTT.

CDR3 sequence: CASSDGGRGTGELFF. CDR3 in DNA: TGTGCCAGCAGTGACGGGGGGCGGGGTACCGGGGAGCTGTTTTTT. The rearrangement links TRBV6-6 to TRBJ2-2; maybe TRBD2 (7 bases). In germline, CDR1 is MNHNY, CDR2 SVGAGI (reference sequence). This CDR3 is built from 15 residues. The V and J ends lost 5 bases and 5 bases respectively, with 15 bases between them.

The rearrangement joins TRBV7-8 to TRBJ2-5; 7 bases match TRBD2. V trimming: 3 bases; J trimming: 0 bases; junction bases outside the gene matches: 4. From germline, CDR1 is SGHVS and CDR2 FQNEAQ. The CDR3 is made up of 15 amino acids. The CDR3 reads CASSFSAGDQETQYF. For the CDR3, the DNA is TGTGCCAGCAGCTTCTCGGCGGGGGACCAAGAGACCCAGTACTTC. Based on the CDR3 plus reference TRBV7-8 and TRBJ2-5, the full variable domain is GAGVSQSPRYKVAKRGQDVALRCDPISGHVSLFWYQQALGQGPEFLTYFQNEAQLDKSGLPSDRFFAERPEGSVSTLKIQRTQQEDSAVYLCASSFSAGDQETQYFGPGTRLLVL.